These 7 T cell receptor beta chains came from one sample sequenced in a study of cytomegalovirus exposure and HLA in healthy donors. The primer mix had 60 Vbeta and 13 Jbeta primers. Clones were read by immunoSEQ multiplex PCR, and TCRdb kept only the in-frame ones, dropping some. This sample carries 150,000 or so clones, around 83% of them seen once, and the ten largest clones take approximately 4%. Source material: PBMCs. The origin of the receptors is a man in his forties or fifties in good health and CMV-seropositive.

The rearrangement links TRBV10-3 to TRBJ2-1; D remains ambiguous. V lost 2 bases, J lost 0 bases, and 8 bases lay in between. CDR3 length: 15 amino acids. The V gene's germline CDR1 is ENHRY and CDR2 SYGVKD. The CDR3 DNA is TGTGCCATCAGTGAGGCGGTCAACTCCTACAATGAGCAGTTCTTC. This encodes CAISEAVNSYNEQFF.

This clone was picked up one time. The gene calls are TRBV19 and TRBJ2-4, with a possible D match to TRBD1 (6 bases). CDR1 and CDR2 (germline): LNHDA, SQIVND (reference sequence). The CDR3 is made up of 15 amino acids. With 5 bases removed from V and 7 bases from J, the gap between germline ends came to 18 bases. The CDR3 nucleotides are TGTGCCAGTAGTTTCTATGAGGGGCAGGGGAACATTCAGTACTTC. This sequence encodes CASSFYEGQGNIQYF.

CDR3 nucleotides: TGTGCCAGCTCACCACCTCAGACAGGGGTAGTTGTCTACACCTTC. It codes for CASSPPQTGVVVYTF. The chain carries TRBV18 and TRBJ1-2; 8 bases map to TRBD1. V was clipped by 0 bases and J by 10 bases; unmatched bases: 10. Germline CDR1 reads KGHSH; CDR2 reads LQKENI. The CDR3 has 15 amino acids.

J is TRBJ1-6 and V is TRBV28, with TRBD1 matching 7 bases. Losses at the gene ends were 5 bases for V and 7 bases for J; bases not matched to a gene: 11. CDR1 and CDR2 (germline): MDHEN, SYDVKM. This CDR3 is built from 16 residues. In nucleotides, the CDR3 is TGTGCCAGCAGTCCACTACGGACAGGCCGCAATTCACCCCTCCACTTT. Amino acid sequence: CASSPLRTGRNSPLHF. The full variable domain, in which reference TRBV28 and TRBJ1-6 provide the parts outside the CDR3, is DVKVTQSSRYLVKRTGEKVFLECVQDMDHENMFWYRQDPGLGLRLIYFSYDVKMKEKGDIPEGYSVSREKKERFSLILESASTNQTSMYLCASSPLRTGRNSPLHFGNGTRLTVT.

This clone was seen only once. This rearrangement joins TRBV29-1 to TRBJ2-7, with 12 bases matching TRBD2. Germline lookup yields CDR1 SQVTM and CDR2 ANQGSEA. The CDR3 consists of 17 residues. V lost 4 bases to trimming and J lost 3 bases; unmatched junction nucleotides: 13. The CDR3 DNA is TGCAGCGTTGGAGGGACTAGCGGGTGGCCACCGAGCTACGAGCAGTACTTC. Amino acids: CSVGGTSGWPPSYEQYF.

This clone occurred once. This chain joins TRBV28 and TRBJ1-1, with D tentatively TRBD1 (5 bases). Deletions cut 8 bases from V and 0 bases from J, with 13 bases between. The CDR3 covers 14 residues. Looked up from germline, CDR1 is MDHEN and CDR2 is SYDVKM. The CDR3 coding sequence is TGTGCCAGCGCCCAGGGAGGTATGAACACTGAAGCTTTCTTT. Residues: CASAQGGMNTEAFF.

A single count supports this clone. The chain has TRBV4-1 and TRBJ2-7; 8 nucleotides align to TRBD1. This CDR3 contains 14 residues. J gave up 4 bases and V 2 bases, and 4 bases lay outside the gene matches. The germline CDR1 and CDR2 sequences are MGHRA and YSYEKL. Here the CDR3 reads CASSQLDRGYEQYF. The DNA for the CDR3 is TGCGCCAGCAGCCAATTAGACAGGGGTTACGAGCAGTACTTC.